The next 31 T cell receptor beta chains were all read from a single sample in a study of vaccination and CD4 T cells after COVID-19. Sequencing of the DNA from cultured CD4+ T cells was carried out with the Oncomine TCR Beta short-read assay. TCRdb redid the calling of the PCR reads with MiXCR, one entry per CDR3 protein. Among several thousand distinct CDR3 sequences, 30% to 40% were seen once, and the ten largest hold approximately 20%. The treatment denotes: roughly 10-day PBMC culture with coronavirus spike peptide pools or control peptides (ViraFEST assay). CD4+ T lymphocytes from the unexposed donor were collected before the COVID-19 pandemic (2011-2018). Their cognate antigens are unknown. Input material: CD4+ T cells from blood, cultured in vitro. All receptors come from a human donor in good health.

With respect to this clonotype: One junction end does not reproduce the germline sequence, and a read error may be involved. The chain couples TRBV19 to TRBJ1-1; tentative D call: TRBD1 (5 bases). The CDR3 is made up of 15 amino acids. Germline-derived CDR1 and CDR2 are LNHDA and SQIVND (reference sequence). The CDR3 nucleotides read TGTGTCAGTAGTATAGGAACAAGCGGGACGGGTGAAGCTTTCTTT. Its protein product is CVSSIGTSGTGEAFF.

This clonotype showed up just a few times. The V call is TRBV7-6, the J call TRBJ2-5, with unresolved D. Germline values: CDR1 SGHVS, CDR2 FNYEAQ. This CDR3 is built from 13 residues. Trimming removed 0 bases from V and 5 bases from J, with 7 bases in between. The CDR3 bases are TGTGCCAGCAGCTTAGCGCACTGGGAGACCCAGTACTTC. This sequence encodes CASSLAHWETQYF.

V and J are TRBV6-2 or TRBV6-3 and TRBJ1-1; D is perhaps TRBD1 (5 bases). V was trimmed by 0 bases and J by 8 bases, leaving 16 bases between them. The CDR3 extends over 15 amino acids. Germline CDR1 is MNHEY and CDR2 is SVGEGT. The CDR3 region has the DNA TGTGCCAGCAGTTACTCGAAGGTCTGGGGGTTGGAAGCTTTCTTT. Its protein is CASSYSKVWGLEAFF.

In its sample, this clonotype was seen a few times. The V and J genes are TRBV15 and TRBJ2-2, with D hard to call. Trimming took 4 bases from V and 4 from J, leaving 4 bases between them. The CDR3 length is 12 residues. Germline V gene data show CDR1 as LNHNV and CDR2 as YYDKDF (reference sequence). The CDR3 sequence is CATSTLTGELFF. The CDR3, as DNA: TGTGCCACCAGCACCCTCACCGGGGAGCTGTTTTTT.

This sequence joins TRBV20-1 and TRBJ2-7, with TRBD2 matching 9 bases. Germline CDR1 DFQATT, CDR2 SNEGSKA (reference sequence). This CDR3 comprises 13 residues. J lost 1 base, V lost 6 bases, and 4 bases had no gene match. The CDR3 nucleotides read TGCAGTGCGCTTGGACTAGCGTCCTACGAGCAGTACTTC. Translation gives CSALGLASYEQYF.

This clonotype was found a few times. The chain links TRBV2 to TRBJ2-5; unclear D gene. Trimming pared 1 base from V and 2 bases from J, leaving 8 bases between. Germline values: CDR1 SNHLY, CDR2 FYNNEI. This CDR3 has 14 residues. The DNA of the CDR3 is TGTGCCAGCAGTGAAGGGAAACGGCAAGAGACCCAGTACTTC. It yields the protein CASSEGKRQETQYF.

The chain carries TRBV15 and TRBJ2-3; unclear D gene. With 4 bases removed from V and 8 bases from J, the gap between germline ends came to 10 bases. There are 12 residues in the CDR3. The germline CDR1 and CDR2 sequences are LNHNV and YYDKDF (reference sequence). The CDR3: CATSTSRSTQYF. CDR3 bases: TGTGCCACCAGCACCTCAAGAAGTACGCAGTATTTT.

This clonotype has only a few counts. The J gene is TRBJ2-1, the V gene TRBV19; a possible D gene is TRBD1 (6 bases). The CDR3 is 14 amino acids. CDR1 and CDR2 (germline): LNHDA, SQIVND (reference sequence). Between the trimmed V and J ends, which lost 6 bases and 10 bases, there was a span of 19 bases. The CDR3 loop reads CASRQNGQSGEQFF. CDR3 DNA sequence: TGTGCCAGTAGACAAAACGGACAGTCGGGCGAGCAGTTCTTC.

This chain joins TRBV9 and TRBJ1-1; tentatively, D is TRBD1 (6 bases). CDR1 and CDR2 from the germline V gene are SGDLS and YYNGEE. CDR3 length: 14 amino acids. Between the trimmed V and J ends, which lost 2 bases and 4 bases, there was a span of 12 bases. The CDR3 DNA sequence: TGTGCCAGCAGCGTTAGGGGGGGGACCACTGAAGCTTTCTTT. This sequence encodes CASSVRGGTTEAFF. The complete variable domain, with remaining parts taken from reference TRBV9 and TRBJ1-1, reads DSGVTQTPKHLITATGQRVTLRCSPRSGDLSVYWYQQSLDQGLQFLIQYYNGEERAKGNILERFSAQQFPDLHSELNLSSLELGDSALYFCASSVRGGTTEAFFGQGTRLTVV.

The CDR3 region is CASSLGDYNSPLHF. CDR3 nucleotides: TGTGCCAGCAGCTTAGGGGATTATAATTCACCCCTCCACTTT. V gene TRBV7-2 combines with J gene TRBJ1-6; D is ambiguous. This CDR3 has 14 amino acids. V lost 1 base to trimming and J lost 4 bases, with 5 bases between them. The germline gives CDR1 SGHTA, CDR2 FQGNSA.

The rearrangement links TRBV5-4 to TRBJ1-2, with 9 bases that match TRBD1. The CDR3 extends over 15 amino acids. V dropped 5 bases and J dropped 4; count of bases not matched to a gene: 9. CDR1 and CDR2 (germline): SGHNT, YYREEE (reference sequence). CDR3 in amino acids: CASRSPGQGLYGYTF. The CDR3 bases are TGTGCCAGCAGGTCACCGGGACAGGGCCTCTATGGCTACACCTTC.

The V gene is TRBV2, the J gene TRBJ2-2, with 7 bases that match TRBD1. J lost 4 bases, V lost 6 bases, and 8 bases had no gene match. The CDR3 is 15 amino acids. Germline V gene data show CDR1 as SNHLY and CDR2 as FYNNEI. This chain's CDR3 is CASRLTDRATGELFF. CDR3 DNA sequence: TGTGCCAGCAGACTAACCGACAGGGCCACCGGGGAGCTGTTTTTT.

This clonotype was seen only once. The chain joins TRBV5-1 to TRBJ1-1; 8 bases line up with TRBD1. Germline trimming cut 2 bases from V and 4 bases from J; bases unmatched to any gene: 10. Germline V gene sequence: CDR1 SGHRS, CDR2 YFSETQ. The CDR3 sequence is 16 residues long. This chain's CDR3 is CASSLLPTGARTEAFF. Here the CDR3 DNA reads TGCGCCAGCAGCTTATTACCGACAGGGGCGCGCACTGAAGCTTTCTTT.

This clonotype was detected only a few times. The chain uses TRBV6-1 and TRBJ1-6; D is unclear. The germline V gene encodes CDR1 MNHNS and CDR2 SASEGT. The CDR3 covers 15 residues. The V end was cut by 8 bases, the J end by 0 bases, with 11 bases between. The CDR3 spells CASSVVSSYNSPLHF. The CDR3 DNA reads as TGTGCCAGCTCGGTGGTGAGCTCCTATAATTCACCCCTCCACTTT.

J is TRBJ2-3 and V is TRBV30; unclear D gene. The CDR3 is 14 residues long. The germline V and J ends were trimmed by 2 bases and 0 bases, with 9 bases remaining between them. Germline CDR1 is GTSNPN and CDR2 is SVGIG (reference sequence). The CDR3 sequence: CAWSLSSSTDTQYF. In DNA form, the CDR3 reads TGTGCCTGGAGTTTAAGCTCTAGCACAGATACGCAGTATTTT.

The V call is TRBV7-7, the J call TRBJ2-7; 8 bases are a match to TRBD1. Germline-derived CDR1 and CDR2 are SSHAT and FNYEAQ (reference sequence). The V gene end was trimmed by 5 bases and the J gene end by 2 bases; junction bases not matched to a gene: 5. The CDR3 totals 14 residues. CDR3 nucleotide sequence: TGTGCCAGCAGCCCGACAGGGGTCGCCTACGAGCAGTACTTC. The encoded protein is CASSPTGVAYEQYF.

CDR3: CASSIFSSAGGQFF. CDR3 DNA: TGTGCCAGTAGTATTTTCTCTAGCGCCGGGGGGCAGTTCTTC. This chain uses TRBV19 with TRBJ2-1, with a possible D match to TRBD2 (6 bases). In germline, CDR1 is LNHDA, CDR2 SQIVND (reference sequence). CDR3 size: 14 residues. The V gene lost 3 bases and the J gene lost 12 bases, with 18 bases spanning the gap.

This clonotype was seen a handful of times. This sequence joins TRBV6-1 and TRBJ2-3, with 7 bases that match TRBD2. CDR1 and CDR2 (germline): MNHNS, SASEGT. The junction had 6 bases not matched to a gene; V was cut back by 2 bases and J by 7 bases. The length of the CDR3 is 14 residues. CDR3 nucleotide sequence: TGTGCCAGCAGTGAACAAGCGGGGTTCCATACGCAGTATTTT. The encoded protein is CASSEQAGFHTQYF.

In this sample, this clonotype turned up once. This chain joins TRBV5-4 and TRBJ2-5; 12 positions agree with TRBD2. The CDR3 is made up of 15 amino acids. The germline V gene has CDR1 SGHNT and CDR2 YYREEE (reference sequence). V was pared by 2 bases and J by 5 bases, with 4 bases of the junction left unmatched. CDR3 DNA sequence: TGTGCCAGCAGCTTTTCTAGCGGGGGGGTGGAGACCCAGTACTTC. It specifies CASSFSSGGVETQYF.

V and J are TRBV20-1 and TRBJ2-1, with 8 bases identical to TRBD2. With 5 bases clipped from V and 4 bases from J, the junction kept 7 bases outside the gene matches. The CDR3 loop spans 14 amino acids. CDR1 is DFQATT and CDR2 is SNEGSKA in the germline V gene (reference sequence). This chain's CDR3 is CSAQGLAAYNEQFF. CDR3 coding DNA: TGCAGTGCTCAAGGACTAGCCGCATACAATGAGCAGTTCTTC.

The genes are TRBV10-3 and TRBJ2-2; 9 bases line up with TRBD2. Germline CDR1 ENHRY, CDR2 SYGVKD. The CDR3 is 16 residues long. The ends lost 3 bases at V and 3 bases at J; junction bases unmatched: 5. CDR3 DNA sequence: TGTGCCATCAGTGACTGGCGGGGGGGTGACACCGGGGAGCTGTTTTTT. Translation gives CAISDWRGGDTGELFF.

The chain couples TRBV6-2 or TRBV6-3 to TRBJ2-3; D remains unclear. CDR1 and CDR2 (germline): MNHEY, SVGEGT. CDR3 size: 14 residues. Trimming took 0 bases from V and 2 from J, leaving 6 bases between them. Written as DNA, the CDR3 is TGTGCCAGCAGTTACTCGGCCACCACAGATACGCAGTATTTT. It codes for CASSYSATTDTQYF.

The chain has TRBV6-1 and TRBJ1-5; D gene unclear. Trimming left V 4 bases short and J 0 bases short, with 10 bases between. Germline V gives CDR1 MNHNS, CDR2 SASEGT. The CDR3 is 15 residues long. DNA for the CDR3: TGTGCCAGCAGTGGGACGGGTAATAGCAATCAGCCCCAGCATTTT. Translated, it gives CASSGTGNSNQPQHF.

The sample holds a few counts of this clonotype. The chain links TRBV6-4 to TRBJ2-2, with D tentatively TRBD2 (6 bases). The CDR3 totals 14 residues. Germline V CDR1 and CDR2: MRHNA, SNTAGT. Trimming cost V 3 bases and J 4 bases, with 9 bases left between them. This chain's CDR3 is CASSETGSTGELFF. In nucleotides, the CDR3 is TGTGCCAGCAGTGAAACCGGGAGCACCGGGGAGCTGTTTTTT.

This clonotype was detected only a few times. The chain carries TRBV20-1 and TRBJ2-2; D may be TRBD1 (5 bases). Looked up from germline, CDR1 is DFQATT and CDR2 is SNEGSKA (reference sequence). Trimming took off 1 base at V and 5 bases at J, with 11 bases between the two ends. This CDR3 comprises 14 residues. CDR3 amino acids: CSARGLGVTGELFF. For the CDR3, the DNA is TGCAGTGCTAGAGGTTTAGGGGTAACCGGGGAGCTGTTTTTT.

The chain carries TRBV9 and TRBJ1-5; D not resolved. From germline, CDR1 is SGDLS and CDR2 YYNGEE. Trimming took 0 bases from V and 0 from J, leaving 7 bases between them. The CDR3 has 15 amino acids. CDR3 nucleotide sequence: TGTGCCAGCAGCGTAGAACCTTATAGCAATCAGCCCCAGCATTTT. This sequence encodes CASSVEPYSNQPQHF.

The chain has TRBV20-1 and TRBJ1-5, with D hard to call. The CDR3 sequence is 12 residues long. CDR1 is DFQATT and CDR2 is SNEGSKA in the germline V gene (reference sequence). Trimming removed 1 base at V and 5 bases at J, with 6 bases between. CDR3 nucleotide sequence: TGCAGTGCTAGAGTCGGGGATCAGCCCCAGCATTTT. Its translation is CSARVGDQPQHF.

V usage is TRBV28 and J usage is TRBJ2-7; 9 bases line up with TRBD1. The CDR3 extends over 14 amino acids. The J segment lost 6 bases and the V segment lost 6 bases, leaving 9 bases of the junction unmatched. CDR1 and CDR2 from the germline V gene are MDHEN and SYDVKM. The CDR3 reads CASSRDRVSLEQYF. In DNA, the CDR3 is TGTGCCAGCAGCCGGGACAGGGTTTCTCTCGAGCAGTACTTC.

The V call is TRBV15, the J call TRBJ2-3; D remains ambiguous. V was clipped by 0 bases and J by 3 bases, with 4 bases between them. The CDR3 runs to 13 residues. CDR1 is LNHNV, CDR2 YYDKDF, per germline (reference sequence). CDR3 sequence: CATSRDFTDTQYF. CDR3 DNA sequence: TGTGCCACCAGCAGAGATTTTACAGATACGCAGTATTTT.

V and J are TRBV5-4 and TRBJ2-7; 10 nucleotides line up with TRBD1. V was clipped by 2 bases and J by 3 bases; unmatched bases: 2. The CDR3 extends over 14 amino acids. Per germline, CDR1 SGHNT and CDR2 YYREEE (reference sequence). As DNA, the CDR3 is TGTGCCAGCAGCTTAGGACAGGGGGGCTACGAGCAGTACTTC. Its translation: CASSLGQGGYEQYF.

The V call is TRBV20-1, the J call TRBJ2-5; D perhaps matches TRBD1 (6 bases). The CDR3 sequence is 11 residues long. Germline CDR1 DFQATT, CDR2 SNEGSKA (reference sequence). Trimming cost V 6 bases and J 9 bases, with 14 bases left between them. CDR3 region: CSAQPGAAQYF. The CDR3 coding sequence is TGCAGTGCCCAACCAGGGGCGGCCCAGTACTTC.